This T cell receptor beta chain originates from a study of T cell repertoires in cytomegalovirus infection (dated by TCRdb to the late 2010s). General notes on the study: Because public TCR beta signatures pointed to carriage of CMV infection together with the matching HLA type, the HLA type of each donor mattered for the analysis.

The CDR3 starts with the cysteine, ends with the phenylalanine, and has 17 residues. Only CDR3 DNA remains: 51 bases, in frame from the first base. Unmatched junction bases come to 14, with V trimmed by 1 base and J by 7 bases. Reading the germline V gene (reference sequence) gives CDR1 GTSNPN and CDR2 SVGIG. TCRdb shows the sequencer as Illumina HiSeq 1500. The public reads were run again by TCRdb, first through fastp at Q25 and then through MiXCR, and only productive beta chains were kept. Each record represents a unique CDR3 protein, reported with the most common genes and DNA among its rows. Within this sample are more than 400,000 distinct CDR3 sequences, with about 30% of them counted one time only. Over 10% of the sample comes from the top ten. The investigation overall reported the following: Carriers of CMV infection plus the relevant HLA type were discriminated by the cumulative frequency of public TCR beta family members in the study cohort and in an independent roughly 380-donor cohort. The ex vivo response was dominated by HLA-C-restricted CMV-specific TCR beta clonotypes, which also provided the single most frequent clonotype in two of eight donors.

Remarks on this clonotype: What antigen it recognizes has not been identified. No per-base quality is available; no much larger clone lies one base away.

The source material was PBMCs. The chain links TRBV30 with TRBJ2-1; 9 junctional bases match TRBD2. The TCR comes from a human donor in good health (CMV status not recorded). Some clones in this sample may be carry-over from other donors' samples. The CDR3 reads as follows: CAWSATPTSGMRNEQFF. The DNA sequence follows: TGTGCCTGGAGTGCAACCCCGACTAGCGGAATGAGAAATGAGCAGTTCTTC.